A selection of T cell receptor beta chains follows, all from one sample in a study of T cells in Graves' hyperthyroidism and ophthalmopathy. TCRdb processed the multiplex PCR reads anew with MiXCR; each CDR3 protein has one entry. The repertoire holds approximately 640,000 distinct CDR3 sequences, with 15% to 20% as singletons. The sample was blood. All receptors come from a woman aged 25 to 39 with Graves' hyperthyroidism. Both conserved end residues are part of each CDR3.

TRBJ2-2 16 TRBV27 CASSLRTGQNTGELFF
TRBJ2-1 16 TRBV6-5 CASSNPRESSYNEQLF
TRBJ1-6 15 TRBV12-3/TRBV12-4 CASSGGGGARSPLHF
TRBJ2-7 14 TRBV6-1 CASSWTGTGYEQYF
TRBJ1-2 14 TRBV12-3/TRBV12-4 CASSSQGASYGYTF
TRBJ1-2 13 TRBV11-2 CASSLGVLDGYTF
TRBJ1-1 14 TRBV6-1 CAIRTGVDTTEAFF
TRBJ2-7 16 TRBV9 CASSVGGGQGSYEQYF
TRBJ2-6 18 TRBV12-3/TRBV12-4 CASSPDFTFASGANVLTF
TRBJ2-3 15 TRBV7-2 CASSSPGLAADTQYF
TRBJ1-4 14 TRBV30 CAWSTQGVYEKLFF